The subject of this entry is one TCR beta chain. Its antigen remains unidentified. These data are taken from a study of T cells expressing NK-cell markers. Study-wide background: HCMV seropositivity marked most of the eight sequenced donors; one was seronegative.

Findings of the study overall: The HCMV specificity of the expanded NKG2C+ T cell clones stayed unresolved. These clonotypes additionally ranked first within the CD3+CD56-NKG2C+ fraction of a few donors.

From the 5' RACE reads, TCRdb lists one entry per CDR3 protein and no DNA. In total, the table holds 3,000 to 3,500 distinct CDR3 sequences. This CDR3 region has 16 residues. The germline CDR1 and CDR2 sequences are MNHEY and SMNVEV (reference sequence). The sequenced sample was blood T cells: a sorted CD56 or NKG2C T cell subset, CD4+ or CD8+ T cells, or bulk PBMC T cells (not recorded which). The chain is built from TRBV27 and TRBJ2-2; with no DNA, the TCRdb D assignment of TRBD2 cannot be verified. The TCR was taken from a woman between 18 and 29 years old in good health. The CDR3 region is CASSPLVVENTGELFF.